The 32 T cell receptor beta chains listed next were all sequenced from one sample in a study of blood T cell repertoires in COVID-19. Sequencing was performed with immunoSEQ multiplex PCR; in TCRdb, only in-frame clones are kept and a portion is missing. The sample lists some 110,000 clones, roughly 90% occurring once. The sample was peripheral blood. These receptors came from a human donor in a cohort sampled during active COVID-19.

The chain joins TRBV7-9 to TRBJ1-1; TRBD1 agrees at 7 bases. CDR3 size: 15 residues. V dropped 7 bases and J dropped 0; count of bases not matched to a gene: 8. Germline CDR1 reads SEHNR; CDR2 reads FQNEAQ (reference sequence). The CDR3 DNA is TGTGCCAGCACCATGGGGACAGCTTTGAACACTGAAGCTTTCTTT. It specifies CASTMGTALNTEAFF.

The chain carries TRBV11-3 and TRBJ2-5; D is unresolved. The CDR3 totals 14 residues. CDR1 SGHNT and CDR2 YENEEA come from the germline V gene. The germline V and J ends were trimmed by 1 base and 5 bases, with 11 bases remaining between them. The CDR3 spells CASSLGALLETQYF. The DNA for the CDR3 is TGTGCCAGCAGCTTAGGGGCATTATTGGAGACCCAGTACTTC.

J is TRBJ2-3 and V is TRBV10-1, with a possible D match to TRBD2 (7 bases). The CDR3 is 19 amino acids. The germline V gene has CDR1 WNHNN and CDR2 SYGVQD (reference sequence). The V gene lost 0 bases and the J gene lost 0 bases, with 19 bases spanning the gap. The CDR3, as DNA: TGCGCCAGCAGTGAGTCACGCGGGGGCATTAGCGGGAGCACAGATACGCAGTATTTT. This translates into CASSESRGGISGSTDTQYF.

The chain combines TRBV6-6 with TRBJ1-4; maybe TRBD1 (5 bases). V lost 0 bases and J 9 bases, leaving 17 bases between the germline ends. The CDR3 is 16 amino acids. CDR1 and CDR2 from the germline V gene are MNHNY and SVGAGI (reference sequence). The CDR3 DNA reads as TGTGCCAGCAGTTACTCTGTGGGGCCAGGCGTTCAAAAACTGTTTTTT. This sequence encodes CASSYSVGPGVQKLFF.

The V and J genes are TRBV27 and TRBJ2-2; possible D gene TRBD1, 6 bases. Trimming took 7 bases from V and 12 from J, leaving 24 bases between them. Germline values: CDR1 MNHEY, CDR2 SMNVEV (reference sequence). This CDR3 has 15 amino acids. The CDR3 is CASNRHRVFPRKLFF. CDR3 in DNA: TGTGCCAGCAATAGGCACAGGGTTTTCCCGCGGAAGCTGTTTTTT.

This chain uses TRBV10-3 with TRBJ1-6; 9 bases map to TRBD1. Unmatched junction bases numbered 4, after V lost 5 bases and J lost 5 bases. The germline V gene has CDR1 ENHRY and CDR2 SYGVKD. This CDR3 spans 15 amino acids. CDR3: CAISRTGVDNSPLHF. DNA for the CDR3: TGTGCCATCAGTAGGACAGGGGTTGATAATTCACCCCTCCACTTT.

This clone was picked up one time. The chain couples TRBV30 to TRBJ2-6; 10 bases match TRBD1. V was clipped by 4 bases and J by 1 base; unmatched bases: 7. Germline assignment: CDR1 GTSNPN and CDR2 SVGIG (reference sequence). This CDR3 region has 17 residues. The CDR3 DNA is TGTGCCTGGAACCATCGGGGACAGGGGTCTGGGGCCAACGTCCTGACTTTC. Protein sequence: CAWNHRGQGSGANVLTF.

The table lists this clone with a few counts. This chain uses TRBV3-1 (or the pseudogene TRBV3-2) with TRBJ1-3; D unresolved. The germline V gene has CDR1 LGHDT and CDR2 YNNKEL (reference sequence). Deletions cut 1 base from V and 3 bases from J, with 10 bases between. The CDR3 spans 15 residues. DNA for the CDR3: TGTGCCAGCAGCCAAGGTATTGTATTTGGAAACACCATATATTTT. Amino acids: CASSQGIVFGNTIYF.

The V and J genes are TRBV15 and TRBJ1-3; TRBD1 agrees at 9 bases. The trim removed 5 bases at V and 0 bases at J, leaving 5 bases unmatched. This CDR3 is built from 16 residues. Germline V gives CDR1 LNHNV, CDR2 YYDKDF (reference sequence). CDR3 in amino acids: CATSGNRGLSGNTIYF. The CDR3 region has the DNA TGTGCCACCAGCGGCAACAGGGGGCTCTCTGGAAACACCATATATTTT.

This clone is termed medium-sized. This chain joins TRBV4-1 and TRBJ2-7; TRBD2 matches at 10 bases. This CDR3 contains 18 residues. Germline CDR1 reads MGHRA; CDR2 reads YSYEKL. V was clipped by 0 bases and J by 3 bases; unmatched bases: 11. The CDR3 DNA is TGCGCCAGCAGCCAAGATCCCTTACCGGGACTAGCGCACTACGAGCAGTACTTC. This codes for CASSQDPLPGLAHYEQYF.

The chain is built from TRBV5-1 and TRBJ2-7; maybe TRBD1 (6 bases). The CDR3 contains 15 residues. V was shortened by 1 base and J by 1 base, with 12 bases between the two germline ends. The germline V gene encodes CDR1 SGHRS and CDR2 YFSETQ. Written as DNA, the CDR3 is TGCGCCAGCAGCTTGACAGGGAGCTATTCCTACGAGCAGTACTTC. This encodes CASSLTGSYSYEQYF.

The rearrangement joins TRBV7-8 to TRBJ1-4; possible D gene TRBD1, 5 bases. This CDR3 is 16 amino acids long. Per the germline V gene, CDR1 is SGHVS and CDR2 is FQNEAQ. The V end was cut by 6 bases, the J end by 0 bases, with 14 bases between. CDR3 DNA sequence: TGTGCCAGCAGTCGATCCCGACAGACAACTAATGAAAAACTGTTTTTT. Translated, it gives CASSRSRQTTNEKLFF.

The rearrangement joins TRBV19 to TRBJ2-2; TRBD1 matches 7 bases. After removal of 3 bases from V and 7 bases from J, the junction contained 8 bases not matched to a gene. Germline-derived CDR1 and CDR2 are LNHDA and SQIVND (reference sequence). The CDR3 has 15 residues. The CDR3 bases are TGTGCCAGTAGTATCGAACAAGGGGGCGGCGGGGAGCTGTTTTTT. Amino acids: CASSIEQGGGGELFF.

V is TRBV10-3 and J is TRBJ1-1, with D uncertain. The CDR3 sequence is 12 residues long. Trimming cost V 8 bases and J 8 bases, with 15 bases left between them. Germline V gene lookup returns CDR1 ENHRY and CDR2 SYGVKD. In DNA, the CDR3 is TGTGCCATCGGGAGCGACCTATTCGAAGCTTTCTTT. Protein sequence: CAIGSDLFEAFF.

CDR3 sequence reads: CASRQGKDTQYF. The CDR3 DNA is TGTGCCAGCAGGCAGGGAAAGGATACGCAGTATTTT. The chain joins TRBV12-3 or TRBV12-4 to TRBJ2-3, with a possible D match to TRBD1 (5 bases). V dropped 6 bases and J dropped 6 bases, with 10 bases sitting between them. This CDR3 is 12 amino acids long.

The V and J genes are TRBV29-1 and TRBJ2-1; 11 bases agree with TRBD1. Germline V gene lookup returns CDR1 SQVTM and CDR2 ANQGSEA. The CDR3 spans 13 residues. In nucleotides, the CDR3 is TGCAGTTTGGGGACAGGGGGTTACAATGAGCAGTTCTTC. Translation gives CSLGTGGYNEQFF.

The chain employs TRBV19 and TRBJ1-4; the match to TRBD1 covers 7 bases. Looked up from germline, CDR1 is LNHDA and CDR2 is SQIVND (reference sequence). The trim removed 2 bases at V and 3 bases at J, leaving 3 bases unmatched. CDR3 size: 15 residues. CDR3: CASSIRGHSNEKLFF. The CDR3 region has the DNA TGTGCCAGTAGTATAAGGGGGCACTCTAATGAAAAACTGTTTTTT.

V and J are TRBV18 and TRBJ1-1; tentatively, D is TRBD1 (5 bases). Per germline, CDR1 KGHSH and CDR2 LQKENI. This CDR3 has 15 residues. Trimming took off 0 bases at V and 6 bases at J, with 14 bases between the two ends. CDR3 amino acids: CASSPPPRGWAEAFF. The CDR3 coding sequence is TGTGCCAGCTCACCACCGCCTAGGGGTTGGGCTGAAGCTTTCTTT.

The rearrangement uses TRBV11-3 and TRBJ2-1, with D possibly being TRBD2 (5 bases). CDR3 length: 16 amino acids. The V gene lost 5 bases and the J gene lost 0 bases, with 14 bases spanning the gap. The germline V gene has CDR1 SGHNT and CDR2 YENEEA. In DNA form, the CDR3 reads TGTGCCAGCAGCCTCCTGGGCGGGTACTCCTACAATGAGCAGTTCTTC. Protein product: CASSLLGGYSYNEQFF.

This chain joins TRBV14 and TRBJ1-2, with 8 nucleotides matching TRBD1. The CDR3 spans 15 residues. Germline V lookup: CDR1 SGHDN, CDR2 FVKESK. Trimming took 4 bases from V and 7 from J; bases not matched to a gene: 11. DNA of the CDR3: TGTGCCAGCAGCCCAACCCAGGGGGCGTTGAGTGGCTACACCTTC. This codes for CASSPTQGALSGYTF.

This clone has more than one count but fewer than ten. The chain joins TRBV5-5 to TRBJ1-3; 7 nucleotides align to TRBD1. This CDR3 has 15 amino acids. The V gene end was trimmed by 4 bases and the J gene end by 5 bases; junction bases not matched to a gene: 9. Per germline, CDR1 SGHKS and CDR2 YYEKEE (reference sequence). For the CDR3, the DNA is TGTGCCAGCAGCGGCACCGGGACAGTAAGAAACACCATATATTTT. It encodes CASSGTGTVRNTIYF.

The gene calls are TRBV9 and TRBJ2-1; the match to TRBD2 covers 8 bases. The V and J ends lost 2 bases and 9 bases, in that order; junction bases with no gene match: 16. This CDR3 comprises 17 residues. CDR1 and CDR2 (germline): SGDLS, YYNGEE. This CDR3 reads CASSVEVILHSGTEQFF. Here the CDR3 DNA reads TGTGCCAGCAGCGTCGAGGTCATTCTCCATAGCGGGACTGAGCAGTTCTTC.

V usage is TRBV11-3 and J usage is TRBJ2-3; tentative D call: TRBD2 (6 bases). The V end lost 4 bases, the J end lost 5 bases, and 13 bases lay between the germline ends. CDR3 length: 14 residues. Germline-derived CDR1 and CDR2 are SGHNT and YENEEA. CDR3 DNA sequence: TGTGCCAGCAGCTCACTCCGGGAGATAGATACGCAGTATTTT. It codes for CASSSLREIDTQYF. Looking up the rest from reference TRBV11-3 and TRBJ2-3 gives the full variable domain: EAGVVQSPRYKIIEKKQPVAFWCNPISGHNTLYWYLQNLGQGPELLIRYENEEAVDDSQLPKDRFSAERLKGVDSTLKIQPAELGDSAVYLCASSSLREIDTQYFGPGTRLTVL.

The rearrangement links TRBV5-1 to TRBJ2-1; 11 nucleotides match TRBD2. The CDR3 has 17 residues. With 0 bases clipped from V and 1 base from J, the junction kept 3 bases outside the gene matches. Germline CDR1 is SGHRS and CDR2 is YFSETQ. The CDR3, as DNA: TGCGCCAGCAGCTTGGGACTAGCGGGAAGGTCCTACAATGAGCAGTTCTTC. Amino acid sequence: CASSLGLAGRSYNEQFF.

The chain has TRBV9 and TRBJ1-2; TRBD1 might be the D (6 bases). CDR1 is SGDLS and CDR2 is YYNGEE in the germline V gene. The CDR3 is 14 residues long. Trimming shortened V by 4 bases and J by 4 bases, and 14 bases separated the two germline ends. Written as DNA, the CDR3 is TGTGCCAGCAGCCTCCCCGGGACACCCTATGGCTACACCTTC. This translates into CASSLPGTPYGYTF.

The DNA for the CDR3 is TGTGCCAGCAGCTGGGGACAGGGATTAAGGAATGAGCAGTTCTTC. This encodes CASSWGQGLRNEQFF. The chain uses TRBV7-9 and TRBJ2-1; TRBD1 aligns across 9 bases. The CDR3 runs to 15 residues. V gave up 4 bases and J gave up 7 bases; unmatched junction bases: 8. Germline V gene lookup returns CDR1 SEHNR and CDR2 FQNEAQ (reference sequence).

V usage is TRBV28 and J usage is TRBJ2-2, with 9 positions matching TRBD2. The CDR3 extends over 14 amino acids. CDR1 MDHEN and CDR2 SYDVKM come from the germline V gene. Losses at the gene ends were 10 bases for V and 3 bases for J; bases not matched to a gene: 6. The CDR3 sequence: CATKTSGDTGELFF. DNA of the CDR3: TGTGCCACCAAGACTAGCGGAGACACCGGGGAGCTGTTTTTT.

This chain links TRBV3-1 (or the pseudogene TRBV3-2) with TRBJ2-2; the D is unclear. Germline loops: CDR1 LGHDT, CDR2 YNNKEL (reference sequence). The CDR3 contains 14 residues. The V end was cut by 5 bases, the J end by 1 base, with 8 bases between. CDR3: CASSVRRNTGELFF. CDR3 DNA: TGTGCCAGCAGCGTCCGCAGGAACACCGGGGAGCTGTTTTTT.

V and J are TRBV3-1 (or the pseudogene TRBV3-2) and TRBJ2-4, with D possibly TRBD2 on 6 matching bases. Trimming removed 6 bases at V and 11 bases at J, with 23 bases between. Germline V gene lookup returns CDR1 LGHDT and CDR2 YNNKEL (reference sequence). The CDR3 spans 15 residues. CDR3 sequence: CASRHTLAGGGFQYF. As DNA, the CDR3 is TGTGCCAGCAGGCATACGCTAGCCGGAGGAGGGTTTCAGTACTTC.

The V gene is TRBV14, the J gene TRBJ1-2; unclear D gene. There are 16 residues in the CDR3. V was clipped by 0 bases and J by 7 bases, with 18 bases between them. From germline, CDR1 is SGHDN and CDR2 FVKESK. This CDR3 is CASSQDLSPGSAGYTF. CDR3 DNA: TGTGCCAGCAGCCAAGATCTCTCGCCGGGTTCGGCTGGCTACACCTTC. The variable domain in full, with the rest retrieved from reference TRBV14 and TRBJ1-2, is EAGVTQFPSHSVIEKGQTVTLRCDPISGHDNLYWYRRVMGKEIKFLLHFVKESKQDESGMPNNRFLAERTGGTYSTLKVQPAELEDSGVYFCASSQDLSPGSAGYTFGSGTRLTVV.

V is TRBV5-1 and J is TRBJ1-6; D remains unclear. This CDR3 is 16 amino acids long. The V gene lost 4 bases and the J gene lost 5 bases, with 16 bases spanning the gap. From germline, CDR1 is SGHRS and CDR2 YFSETQ. The CDR3 sequence: CASSPGAELHNSPLHF. The CDR3 DNA reads as TGCGCCAGCAGCCCGGGAGCAGAGCTTCATAATTCACCCCTCCACTTT.

This sequence joins TRBV29-1 and TRBJ2-7, with 7 bases aligning to TRBD2. The germline V gene has CDR1 SQVTM and CDR2 ANQGSEA. J was trimmed by 6 bases and V by 0 bases; bases with no gene match: 2. This CDR3 is built from 12 residues. CDR3 region: CSVEDGGGEQYF. In DNA, the CDR3 is TGCAGCGTTGAAGATGGGGGGGGCGAGCAGTACTTC.